Listed below are T cell receptor beta chains from one sample, sequenced in a study of cytomegalovirus exposure and HLA in healthy donors. Using immunoSEQ multiplex PCR, the repertoire was profiled, and TCRdb retains in-frame clones only, with some absent. The sample comprises tens of thousands of clones, about 84% of which are singletons, and around 5.4% rests with the top ten. The sample was PBMCs. These receptors were obtained from a male donor in good health and CMV-seronegative. CDR3s include the opening cysteine and the closing phenylalanine or tryptophan.

v_call	cdr3_aa
TRBV7-6	CASSLGTGLYNEQFF
TRBV4-3	CASSQDLQGETNEKLFF
TRBV7-2	CASSLSANYGYTF
TRBV19	CASSFLGQGTTDTQYF
TRBV18	CASSPQGEVTEAFF
TRBV9	CASSVGPLQETQYF
TRBV4-3	CASAKSTGGYYEQYF
TRBV6-5	CASSSTRSNQPQHF
TRBV2	CASSVQVETQYF
TRBV19	CASSRGGQETQYF
TRBV6-1	CASSEAGTGAPYEQYF
TRBV19	CASSKGLAGGTDTQYF
TRBV5-5	CASSLRLGVDTQYF
TRBV7-6	CASSLRGQGNSPLHF
TRBV11-3	CASSLGLASSDTQYF
TRBV30	CAWSVLRTGGGYTF